Below are 31 T cell receptor beta chains sequenced from a single sample in a study of control samples from healthy donors and cancer patients. Only in-frame clones appear in the TCRdb table, and some are missing; sequencing was by immunoSEQ multiplex PCR. The sample contains just over 30,000 clones, less than 95% of which appear only once. Sample: blood. These receptors all stem from a man in his sixties in good health.

This chain joins TRBV24-1 and TRBJ2-5; D is unclear. This CDR3 is built from 14 residues. V dropped 3 bases and J dropped 4 bases, with 11 bases sitting between them. Germline V gene data show CDR1 as KGHDR and CDR2 as SFDVKD. CDR3 protein: CATSDPSQAETQYF. CDR3 nucleotide sequence: TGTGCCACCAGTGATCCCTCGCAGGCAGAGACCCAGTACTTC.

The chain combines TRBV19 with TRBJ1-6; 8 bases are a match to TRBD1. The CDR3 has 15 amino acids. Looked up from germline, CDR1 is LNHDA and CDR2 is SQIVND (reference sequence). V was clipped by 2 bases and J by 10 bases; unmatched bases: 7. The CDR3: CASSIRQGFGSPLHF. The CDR3, as DNA: TGTGCCAGTAGTATACGACAGGGGTTTGGCTCACCCCTCCACTTT.

The chain recombines TRBV14 with TRBJ2-2; TRBD2 is a possible D gene (6 bases). V was clipped by 6 bases and J by 0 bases, with 14 bases between them. Germline CDR1 is SGHDN and CDR2 is FVKESK. The CDR3 is 16 residues long. The CDR3 here is CASRPGSGANTGELFF. CDR3 coding DNA: TGTGCCAGCAGACCCGGGTCGGGAGCGAACACCGGGGAGCTGTTTTTT.

The chain recombines TRBV6-5 with TRBJ1-2; TRBD1 is a possible D gene (5 bases). V lost 6 bases and J lost 0, with 11 bases in between. Germline V CDR1 and CDR2: MNHEY, SVGAGI. This CDR3 contains 14 residues. CDR3 amino acids: CASRGDLPNYGYTF. The CDR3 bases are TGTGCCAGCAGGGGGGATCTCCCTAACTATGGCTACACCTTC.

The rearrangement links TRBV6-5 to TRBJ1-5, with D possibly TRBD1 on 6 matching bases. Germline lookup yields CDR1 MNHEY and CDR2 SVGAGI. CDR3 size: 13 residues. V lost 6 bases and J 2 bases, leaving 8 bases between the germline ends. In nucleotides, the CDR3 is TGTGCCAGCAGGTCAGGGGGCAATCAGCCCCAGCATTTT. Protein sequence: CASRSGGNQPQHF.

The rearrangement joins TRBV7-2 to TRBJ1-2; D gene unclear. Deletions cut 0 bases from V and 8 bases from J, with 10 bases between. Germline loops: CDR1 SGHTA, CDR2 FQGNSA. This CDR3 contains 13 residues. The CDR3 reads CASSLALLGGYTF. DNA for the CDR3: TGTGCCAGCAGCTTAGCCCTTCTGGGGGGCTACACCTTC.

V is TRBV7-2 and J is TRBJ2-1, with TRBD2 as a possible D gene (6 bases). The CDR3 extends over 15 amino acids. Germline V gene sequence: CDR1 SGHTA, CDR2 FQGNSA. V was trimmed by 3 bases and J by 0 bases, leaving 9 bases between them. The CDR3 loop reads CASSLGLSSYNEQFF. The CDR3 nucleotides read TGTGCCAGCAGCTTGGGACTGAGCTCCTACAATGAGCAGTTCTTC.

The V gene is TRBV29-1, the J gene TRBJ1-2; D gene uncertain. The length of the CDR3 is 11 residues. The V gene's germline CDR1 is SQVTM and CDR2 ANQGSEA. Trimming stripped 8 bases from V and 4 bases from J, with 11 bases between. The CDR3 region is CSCVEGYGYTF. The CDR3 DNA sequence: TGCAGCTGTGTAGAGGGCTATGGCTACACCTTC.

The rearrangement joins TRBV14 to TRBJ1-1; D is uncertain. Germline V gene data show CDR1 as SGHDN and CDR2 as FVKESK. This CDR3 has 14 amino acids. V was cut by 2 bases and J by 6 bases, with 13 bases left in between. CDR3 protein: CASSQLQGRAEAFF. The CDR3 DNA follows: TGTGCCAGCAGCCAATTACAAGGGAGGGCTGAAGCTTTCTTT.

The chain links TRBV19 to TRBJ1-5; possible D gene TRBD1, 6 bases. The germline V gene encodes CDR1 LNHDA and CDR2 SQIVND (reference sequence). This CDR3 region has 15 residues. V lost 10 bases, J lost 0 bases, and 16 bases lay in between. Here the CDR3 DNA reads TGTGCCACAGGGGACGGGGGGATTAGCAATCAGCCCCAGCATTTT. Translated, it gives CATGDGGISNQPQHF.

This clone was seen just once. The genes are TRBV6-2 or TRBV6-3 and TRBJ2-1; 8 nucleotides agree with TRBD2. The CDR3 runs 15 residues. Per germline, CDR1 MNHEY and CDR2 SVGEGT. V dropped 6 bases and J dropped 0; count of bases not matched to a gene: 4. This chain's CDR3 is CASRPLAGSYNEQFF. In nucleotides, the CDR3 is TGTGCCAGCAGACCTCTAGCGGGCTCCTACAATGAGCAGTTCTTC.

This clone showed up just once. This sequence joins TRBV6-2 or TRBV6-3 and TRBJ2-1, with a weak D call TRBD2 (6 bases). This CDR3 is built from 16 residues. The V gene lost 0 bases and the J gene lost 5 bases, with 14 bases spanning the gap. Looked up from germline, CDR1 is MNHEY and CDR2 is SVGEGT. The CDR3 DNA is TGTGCCAGCAGTTACTCGAACGGGGGACGAGACAATGAGCAGTTCTTC. It is translated as CASSYSNGGRDNEQFF.

V is TRBV14 and J is TRBJ1-3, with unresolved D. The CDR3 loop spans 18 amino acids. V lost 4 bases, J lost 0 bases, and 19 bases lay in between. CDR1 and CDR2 from the germline V gene are SGHDN and FVKESK. Here the CDR3 DNA reads TGTGCCAGCAGCCTCCTCTCCCTCAGTGTGAACTCTGGAAACACCATATATTTT. Translated, it gives CASSLLSLSVNSGNTIYF.

This chain links TRBV18 with TRBJ1-2; no firm D call. The CDR3 runs to 13 residues. From germline, CDR1 is KGHSH and CDR2 LQKENI. Trimming removed 2 bases at V and 2 bases at J, with 6 bases between. This CDR3 reads CASSPGENYGYTF. In DNA form, the CDR3 reads TGTGCCAGCTCACCAGGGGAGAACTATGGCTACACCTTC.

The rearrangement joins TRBV29-1 to TRBJ2-1; TRBD2 matches at 9 bases. Germline CDR1 and CDR2: SQVTM and ANQGSEA. V was pared by 7 bases and J by 7 bases, with 14 bases of the junction left unmatched. The CDR3 length is 15 residues. CDR3 residues: CSAKGMAGGQNEQFF. The CDR3 DNA sequence: TGCAGCGCGAAAGGGATGGCGGGGGGGCAAAATGAGCAGTTCTTC.

This chain joins TRBV29-1 and TRBJ2-1; 9 nucleotides line up with TRBD2. Germline CDR1 reads SQVTM; CDR2 reads ANQGSEA. CDR3 length: 10 residues. The CDR3 spells CCGGDNEQFF. For the CDR3, the DNA is TGCTGCGGGGGGGACAATGAGCAGTTCTTC.

The genes are TRBV19 and TRBJ2-1, with a weak D call TRBD1 (7 bases). In germline, CDR1 is LNHDA, CDR2 SQIVND (reference sequence). The CDR3 has 14 residues. V was shortened by 4 bases and J by 4 bases, with 11 bases between the two germline ends. This chain's CDR3 is CASSTQGGYNEQFF. In nucleotides, the CDR3 is TGTGCCAGTAGTACCCAGGGGGGTTACAATGAGCAGTTCTTC.

CDR3 residues: CASSPRQGTSHEQYF. Here the CDR3 DNA reads TGTGCCAGCAGCCCCCGACAGGGAACGAGTCACGAGCAGTACTTC. The chain carries TRBV3-1 (or the pseudogene TRBV3-2) and TRBJ2-7; the match to TRBD1 covers 7 bases. The CDR3 runs to 15 residues. V lost 4 bases and J lost 5; bases outside the gene matches: 11. Germline lookup yields CDR1 LGHDT and CDR2 YNNKEL (reference sequence).

This clone was observed once. CDR3: CASSLYWRAEENTGELFF. As DNA, the CDR3 is TGTGCCAGCAGTTTATATTGGAGGGCAGAAGAAAACACCGGGGAGCTGTTTTTT. The chain carries TRBV27 and TRBJ2-2; D is possibly TRBD2 (6 bases). Trimming took off 1 base at V and 2 bases at J, with 17 bases between the two ends. Germline CDR1 and CDR2: MNHEY and SMNVEV (reference sequence). The CDR3 totals 18 residues.

The chain carries TRBV6-2 or TRBV6-3 and TRBJ1-3, with a weak D call TRBD1 (5 bases). V was trimmed by 4 bases and J by 2 bases, leaving 12 bases between them. The CDR3 extends over 15 amino acids. The V gene's germline CDR1 is MNHEY and CDR2 SVGEGT. The CDR3 DNA sequence: TGTGCCAGCAGTTGGCGACAGATTCCTGGAAACACCATATATTTT. Encoded protein: CASSWRQIPGNTIYF.

CDR3 in amino acids: CASSQDPALNQPQHF. The CDR3 DNA sequence: TGCGCCAGCAGCCAAGATCCGGCTTTAAATCAGCCCCAGCATTTT. The chain joins TRBV4-1 to TRBJ1-5; D unclear. V lost 0 bases to trimming and J lost 4 bases, with 10 bases between them. CDR3 length: 15 amino acids. From germline, CDR1 is MGHRA and CDR2 YSYEKL.

This chain uses TRBV10-2 with TRBJ2-2; the match to TRBD2 covers 8 bases. Per germline, CDR1 WSHSY and CDR2 SAAADI. The CDR3 is made up of 15 amino acids. The J segment lost 2 bases and the V segment lost 10 bases, leaving 9 bases of the junction unmatched. In nucleotides, the CDR3 is TGCGCCACGGGGGCGGGGGGACCTAACACCGGGGAGCTGTTTTTT. Translation: CATGAGGPNTGELFF.

This chain links TRBV28 with TRBJ1-5, with D tentatively TRBD1 (5 bases). The CDR3 consists of 15 residues. The ends were cut back, 6 bases at V and 4 bases at J, with 16 bases in the middle. Germline CDR1 is MDHEN and CDR2 is SYDVKM. CDR3 in amino acids: CASSSLGQGNQPQHF. CDR3 coding DNA: TGTGCCAGCAGCTCCCTTGGGCAGGGAAATCAGCCCCAGCATTTT.

This clone was counted only a few times. The V and J genes are TRBV4-1 and TRBJ1-5, with TRBD1 identical over 7 bases. The CDR3 runs to 16 residues. Trimming took 1 base from V and 1 from J; bases not matched to a gene: 4. CDR1 is MGHRA and CDR2 is YSYEKL in the germline V gene. The CDR3 protein is CASSQVGGASNQPQHF. In nucleotides, the CDR3 is TGCGCCAGCAGCCAAGTAGGGGGCGCGAGCAATCAGCCCCAGCATTTT.

The chain carries TRBV3-1 (or the pseudogene TRBV3-2) and TRBJ2-5; D possibly uses TRBD1 or TRBD2 (5 bases each). This CDR3 is 12 amino acids long. Per germline, CDR1 LGHDT and CDR2 YNNKEL (reference sequence). The V end lost 10 bases, the J end lost 5 bases, and 14 bases lay between the germline ends. The chain's CDR3 is CATVGVGETQYF. The CDR3 coding sequence is TGTGCCACGGTGGGGGTGGGGGAGACCCAGTACTTC.

The V and J genes are TRBV19 and TRBJ2-3; 10 bases agree with TRBD1. CDR3 length equals 14 residues. The V and J ends lost 8 bases and 3 bases, in that order; junction bases with no gene match: 5. Germline CDR1 LNHDA, CDR2 SQIVND (reference sequence). In nucleotides, the CDR3 is TGTGCCAGTTCCGGGACAGGGGAAACAGATACGCAGTATTTT. Its translation is CASSGTGETDTQYF.

This sequence joins TRBV6-5 and TRBJ1-4; D remains ambiguous. The ends were cut back, 8 bases at V and 7 bases at J, with 11 bases in the middle. The CDR3 is 12 residues long. Germline CDR1 reads MNHEY; CDR2 reads SVGAGI. The CDR3 nucleotides read TGTGCCAGCGGGATAGTTCGTGAAAAACTGTTTTTT. Translation: CASGIVREKLFF.

The rearrangement uses TRBV4-3 and TRBJ2-1, with 7 bases fitting TRBD2. In germline, CDR1 is LGHNA, CDR2 YSLEER. J gave up 2 bases and V 3 bases, and 10 bases lay outside the gene matches. This CDR3 spans 17 amino acids. The CDR3 here is CASSQTLGSGAYNEQFF. Here the CDR3 DNA reads TGCGCCAGCAGCCAGACCTTGGGGAGCGGGGCCTACAATGAGCAGTTCTTC.

The chain recombines TRBV5-4 with TRBJ2-3; D possibly corresponds to TRBD1 (5 bases). The CDR3 contains 16 residues. The germline V gene encodes CDR1 SGHNT and CDR2 YYREEE (reference sequence). Trimming pared 5 bases from V and 3 bases from J, leaving 19 bases between. The CDR3 protein is CASRKKDSMGTDTQYF. The CDR3 DNA reads TGTGCCAGCAGAAAAAAAGACAGTATGGGGACAGATACGCAGTATTTT.

This rearrangement joins TRBV12-3 or TRBV12-4 to TRBJ1-2, with 7 bases lining up with TRBD1. The V gene end was trimmed by 8 bases and the J gene end by 2 bases; junction bases not matched to a gene: 5. The length of the CDR3 is 13 residues. This chain's CDR3 is CASHSTGNYGYTF. In nucleotides, the CDR3 is TGTGCCAGCCATTCGACAGGGAACTATGGCTACACCTTC.

The chain has TRBV4-3 and TRBJ2-3; D unclear. Trimming took off 0 bases at V and 2 bases at J, with 9 bases between the two ends. This CDR3 has 15 residues. The germline V gene encodes CDR1 LGHNA and CDR2 YSLEER. CDR3 nucleotides: TGCGCCAGCAGCCAAGATGCTTGGACCACAGATACGCAGTATTTT. As protein: CASSQDAWTTDTQYF.